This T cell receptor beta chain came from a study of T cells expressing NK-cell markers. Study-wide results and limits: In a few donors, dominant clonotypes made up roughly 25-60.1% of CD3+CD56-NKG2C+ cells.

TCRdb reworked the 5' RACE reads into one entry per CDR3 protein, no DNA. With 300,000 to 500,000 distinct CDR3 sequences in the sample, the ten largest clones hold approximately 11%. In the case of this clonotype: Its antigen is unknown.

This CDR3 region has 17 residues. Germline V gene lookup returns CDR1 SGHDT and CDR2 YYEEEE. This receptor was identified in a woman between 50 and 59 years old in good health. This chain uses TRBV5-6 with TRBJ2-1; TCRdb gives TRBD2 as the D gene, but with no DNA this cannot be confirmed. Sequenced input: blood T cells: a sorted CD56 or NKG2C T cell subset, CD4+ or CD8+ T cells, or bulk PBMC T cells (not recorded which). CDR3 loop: CASSSPGLAESYNEQFF. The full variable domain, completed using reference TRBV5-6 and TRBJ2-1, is DAGVTQSPTHLIKTRGQQVTLRCSPKSGHDTVSWYQQALGQGPQFIFQYYEEEERQRGNFPDRFSGHQFPNYSSELNVNALLLGDSALYLCASSSPGLAESYNEQFFGPGTRLTVL.